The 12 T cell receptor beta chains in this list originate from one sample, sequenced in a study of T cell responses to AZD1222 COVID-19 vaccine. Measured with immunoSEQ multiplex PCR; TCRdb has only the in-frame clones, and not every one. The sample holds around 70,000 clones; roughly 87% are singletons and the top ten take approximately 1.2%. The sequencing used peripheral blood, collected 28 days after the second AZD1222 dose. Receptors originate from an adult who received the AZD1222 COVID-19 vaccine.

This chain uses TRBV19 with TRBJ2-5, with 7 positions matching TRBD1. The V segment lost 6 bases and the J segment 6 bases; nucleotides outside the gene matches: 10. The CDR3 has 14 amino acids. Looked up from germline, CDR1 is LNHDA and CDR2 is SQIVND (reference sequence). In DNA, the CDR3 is TGTGCCAGTAGGGCCAGACAGGGTGGAAAGACCCAGTACTTC. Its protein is CASRARQGGKTQYF. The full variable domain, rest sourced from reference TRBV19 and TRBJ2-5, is DGGITQSPKYLFRKEGQNVTLSCEQNLNHDAMYWYRQDPGQGLRLIYYSQIVNDFQKGDIAEGYSVSREKKESFPLTVTSAQKNPTAFYLCASRARQGGKTQYFGPGTRLLVL.

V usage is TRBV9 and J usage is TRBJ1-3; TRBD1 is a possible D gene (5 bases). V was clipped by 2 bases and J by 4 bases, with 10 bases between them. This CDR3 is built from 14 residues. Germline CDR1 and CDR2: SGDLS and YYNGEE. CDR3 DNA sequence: TGTGCCAGCAGCGTTACCCGGGACGGAAACACCATATATTTT. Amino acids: CASSVTRDGNTIYF.

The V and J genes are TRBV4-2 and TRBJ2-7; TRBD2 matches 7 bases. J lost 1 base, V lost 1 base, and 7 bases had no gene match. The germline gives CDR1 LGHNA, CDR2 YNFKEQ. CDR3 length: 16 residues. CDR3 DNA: TGTGCCAGCAGCCAAGGGGGCGGGAGTAGGTCCTACGAGCAGTACTTC. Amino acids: CASSQGGGSRSYEQYF.

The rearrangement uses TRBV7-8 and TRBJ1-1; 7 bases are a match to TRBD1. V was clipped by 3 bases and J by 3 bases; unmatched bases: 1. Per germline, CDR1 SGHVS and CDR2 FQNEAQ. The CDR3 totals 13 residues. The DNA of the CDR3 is TGTGCCAGCAGCTTCACAGGGGACACTGAAGCTTTCTTT. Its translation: CASSFTGDTEAFF.

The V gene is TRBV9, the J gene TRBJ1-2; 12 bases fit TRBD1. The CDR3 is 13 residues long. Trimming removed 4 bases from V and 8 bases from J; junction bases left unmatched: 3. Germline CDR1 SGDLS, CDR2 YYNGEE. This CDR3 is CASSRDRGQGYTF. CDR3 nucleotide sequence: TGTGCCAGCAGCCGGGACAGGGGGCAAGGCTACACCTTC.

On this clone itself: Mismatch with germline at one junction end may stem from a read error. The CDR3 loop is CASSKDRGARETQYF. In nucleotides, the CDR3 is TGTGCCAGCAGCAAAGACAGAGGCGCTAGGGAGACCCAGTACTTC. V gene TRBV3-1 (or the pseudogene TRBV3-2) combines with J gene TRBJ2-5; weak D call: TRBD1 (5 bases). The CDR3 has 15 amino acids. CDR1 LGHDT and CDR2 YNNKEL come from the germline V gene (reference sequence).

The CDR3 DNA sequence: TGTGCCAGCAGTTGGCGGGCCCTATCCCGCATCTACAATGAGCAGTTCTTC. Protein: CASSWRALSRIYNEQFF. The V call is TRBV27, the J call TRBJ2-1; D possibly corresponds to TRBD2 (5 bases). Germline-derived CDR1 and CDR2 are MNHEY and SMNVEV (reference sequence). The V gene lost 4 bases and the J gene lost 3 bases, with 19 bases spanning the gap. This CDR3 is built from 17 residues.

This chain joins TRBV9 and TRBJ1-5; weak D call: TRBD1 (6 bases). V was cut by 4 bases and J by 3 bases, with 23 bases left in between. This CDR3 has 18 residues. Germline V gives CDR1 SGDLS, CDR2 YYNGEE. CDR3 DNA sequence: TGTGCCAGCAGCCCGCCACTAGAGTCGGACAGAAACAATCAGCCCCAGCATTTT. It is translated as CASSPPLESDRNNQPQHF. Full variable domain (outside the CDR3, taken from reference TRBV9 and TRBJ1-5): DSGVTQTPKHLITATGQRVTLRCSPRSGDLSVYWYQQSLDQGLQFLIQYYNGEERAKGNILERFSAQQFPDLHSELNLSSLELGDSALYFCASSPPLESDRNNQPQHFGDGTRLSIL.

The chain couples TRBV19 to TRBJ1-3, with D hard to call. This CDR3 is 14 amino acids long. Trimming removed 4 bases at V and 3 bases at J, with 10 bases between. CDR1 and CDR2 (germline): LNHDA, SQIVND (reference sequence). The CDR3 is CASSSGVGGNTIYF. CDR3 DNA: TGTGCCAGTAGTAGCGGGGTTGGTGGAAACACCATATATTTT.

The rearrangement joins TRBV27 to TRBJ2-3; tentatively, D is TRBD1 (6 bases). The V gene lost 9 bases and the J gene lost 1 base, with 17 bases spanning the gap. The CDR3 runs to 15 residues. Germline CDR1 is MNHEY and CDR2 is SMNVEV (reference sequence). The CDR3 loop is CARRYREWGTDTQYF. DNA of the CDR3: TGTGCCAGGAGGTACAGGGAATGGGGCACAGATACGCAGTATTTT.

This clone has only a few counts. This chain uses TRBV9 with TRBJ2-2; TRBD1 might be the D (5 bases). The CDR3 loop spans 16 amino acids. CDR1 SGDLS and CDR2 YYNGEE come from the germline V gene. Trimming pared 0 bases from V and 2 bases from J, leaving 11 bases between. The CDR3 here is CASSVGPQGNTGELFF. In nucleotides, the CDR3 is TGTGCCAGCAGCGTAGGACCCCAGGGAAACACCGGGGAGCTGTTTTTT.

The CDR3 region is CASSVDIISGATEAFF. CDR3 DNA: TGTGCCAGCAGCGTAGACATTATATCAGGGGCCACTGAAGCTTTCTTT. The chain uses TRBV9 and TRBJ1-1, with D possibly being TRBD1 (6 bases). CDR1 and CDR2 from the germline V gene are SGDLS and YYNGEE. There are 16 residues in the CDR3. V lost 0 bases and J lost 4, with 16 bases in between.